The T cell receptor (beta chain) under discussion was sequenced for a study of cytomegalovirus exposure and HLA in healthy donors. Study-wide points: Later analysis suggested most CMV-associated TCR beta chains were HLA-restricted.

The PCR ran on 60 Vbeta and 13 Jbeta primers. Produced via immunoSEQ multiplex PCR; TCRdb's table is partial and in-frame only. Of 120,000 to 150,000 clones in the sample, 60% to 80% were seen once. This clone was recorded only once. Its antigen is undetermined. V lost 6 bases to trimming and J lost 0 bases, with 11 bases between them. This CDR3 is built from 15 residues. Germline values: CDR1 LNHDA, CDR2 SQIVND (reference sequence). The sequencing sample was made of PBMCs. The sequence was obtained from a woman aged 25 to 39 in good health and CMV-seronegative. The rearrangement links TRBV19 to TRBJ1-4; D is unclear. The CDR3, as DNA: TGTGCCAGTAGATCCACAGCTGCAACTAATGAAAAACTGTTTTTT. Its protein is CASRSTAATNEKLFF.